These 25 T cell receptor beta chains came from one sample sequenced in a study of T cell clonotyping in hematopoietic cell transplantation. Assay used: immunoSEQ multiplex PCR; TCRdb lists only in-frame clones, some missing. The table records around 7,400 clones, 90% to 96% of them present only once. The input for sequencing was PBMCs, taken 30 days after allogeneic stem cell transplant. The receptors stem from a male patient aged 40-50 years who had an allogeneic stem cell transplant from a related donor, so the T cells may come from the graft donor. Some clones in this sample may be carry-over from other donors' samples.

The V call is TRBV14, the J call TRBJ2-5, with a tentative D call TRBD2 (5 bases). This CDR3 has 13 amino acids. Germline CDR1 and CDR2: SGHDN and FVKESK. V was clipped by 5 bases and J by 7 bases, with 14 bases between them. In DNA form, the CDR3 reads TGTGCCAGCAGCACTCACGCTGGAGGGACCCAGTACTTC. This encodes CASSTHAGGTQYF.

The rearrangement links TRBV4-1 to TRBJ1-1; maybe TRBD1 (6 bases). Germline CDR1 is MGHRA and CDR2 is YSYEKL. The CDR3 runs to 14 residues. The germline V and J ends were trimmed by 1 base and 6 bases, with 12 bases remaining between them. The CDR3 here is CASSQAPGEAEAFF. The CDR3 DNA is TGCGCCAGCAGCCAAGCCCCAGGGGAGGCTGAAGCTTTCTTT.

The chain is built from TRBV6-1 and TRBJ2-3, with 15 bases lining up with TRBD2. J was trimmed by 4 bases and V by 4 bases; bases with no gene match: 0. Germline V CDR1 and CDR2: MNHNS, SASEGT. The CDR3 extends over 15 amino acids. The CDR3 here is CASSGTSGGADTQYF. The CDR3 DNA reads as TGTGCCAGCAGTGGGACTAGCGGGGGGGCAGATACGCAGTATTTT.

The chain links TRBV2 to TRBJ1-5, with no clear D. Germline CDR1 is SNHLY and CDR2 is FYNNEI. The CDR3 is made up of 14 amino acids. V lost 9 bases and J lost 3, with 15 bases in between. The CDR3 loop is CASNRDAPNQPQHF. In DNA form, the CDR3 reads TGTGCCAGTAACCGCGACGCCCCCAATCAGCCCCAGCATTTT. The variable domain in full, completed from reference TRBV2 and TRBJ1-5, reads EPEVTQTPSHQVTQMGQEVILRCVPISNHLYFYWYRQILGQKVEFLVSFYNNEISEKSEIFDDQFSVERPDGSNFTLKIRSTKLEDSAMYFCASNRDAPNQPQHFGDGTRLSIL.

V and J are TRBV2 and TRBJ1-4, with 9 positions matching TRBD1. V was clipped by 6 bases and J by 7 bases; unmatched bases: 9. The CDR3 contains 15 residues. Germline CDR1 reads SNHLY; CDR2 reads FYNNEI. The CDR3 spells CASRQLGQGSEKLFF. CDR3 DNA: TGTGCCAGCAGACAGTTAGGACAGGGGTCTGAAAAACTGTTTTTT.

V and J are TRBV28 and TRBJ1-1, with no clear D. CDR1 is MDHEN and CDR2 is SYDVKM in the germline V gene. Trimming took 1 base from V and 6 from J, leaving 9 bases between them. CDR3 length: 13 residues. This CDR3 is CASSLSSQAEAFF. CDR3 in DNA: TGTGCCAGCAGTTTATCCTCCCAGGCTGAAGCTTTCTTT.

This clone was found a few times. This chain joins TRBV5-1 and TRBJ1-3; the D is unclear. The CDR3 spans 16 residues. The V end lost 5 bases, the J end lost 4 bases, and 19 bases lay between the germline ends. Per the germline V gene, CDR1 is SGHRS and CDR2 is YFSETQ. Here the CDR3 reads CASSRGDDGGGNTIYF. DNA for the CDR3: TGCGCCAGCAGTCGCGGAGACGACGGCGGAGGAAACACCATATATTTT.

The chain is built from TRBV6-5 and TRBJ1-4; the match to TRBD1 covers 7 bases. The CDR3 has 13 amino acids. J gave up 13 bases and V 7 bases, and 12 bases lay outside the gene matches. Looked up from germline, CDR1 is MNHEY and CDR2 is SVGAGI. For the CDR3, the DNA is TGTGCCAGCACCGCGGGGCTCAACAGGGGACTGTTTTTT. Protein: CASTAGLNRGLFF.

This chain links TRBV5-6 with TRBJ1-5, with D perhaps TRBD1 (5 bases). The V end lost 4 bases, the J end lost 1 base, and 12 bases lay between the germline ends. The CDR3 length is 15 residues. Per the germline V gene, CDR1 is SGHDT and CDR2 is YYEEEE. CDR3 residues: CASSRGGGSNQPQHF. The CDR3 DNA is TGTGCCAGCAGCCGGGGTGGGGGAAGCAATCAGCCCCAGCATTTT.

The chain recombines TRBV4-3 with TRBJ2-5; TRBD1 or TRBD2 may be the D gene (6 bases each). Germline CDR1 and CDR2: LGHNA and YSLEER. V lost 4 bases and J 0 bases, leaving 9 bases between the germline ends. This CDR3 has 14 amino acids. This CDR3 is CASSPGAYQETQYF. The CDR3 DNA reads TGCGCCAGCAGCCCGGGGGCGTACCAAGAGACCCAGTACTTC.

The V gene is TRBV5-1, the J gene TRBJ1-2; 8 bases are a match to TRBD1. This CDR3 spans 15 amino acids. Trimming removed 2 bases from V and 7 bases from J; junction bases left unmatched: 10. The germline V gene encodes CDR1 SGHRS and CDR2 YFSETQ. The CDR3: CASSFRQGATGGYTF. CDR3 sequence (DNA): TGCGCCAGCAGCTTTCGGCAGGGGGCGACTGGTGGCTACACCTTC. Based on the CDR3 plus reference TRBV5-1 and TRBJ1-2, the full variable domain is KAGVTQTPRYLIKTRGQQVTLSCSPISGHRSVSWYQQTPGQGLQFLFEYFSETQRNKGNFPGRFSGRQFSNSRSEMNVSTLELGDSALYLCASSFRQGATGGYTFGSGTRLTVV.

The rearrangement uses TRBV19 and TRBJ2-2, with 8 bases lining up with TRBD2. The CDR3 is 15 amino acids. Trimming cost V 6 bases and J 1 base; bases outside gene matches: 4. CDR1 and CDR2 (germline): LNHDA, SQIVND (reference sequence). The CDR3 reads CASRAAGVNTGELFF. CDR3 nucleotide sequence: TGTGCCAGTAGGGCAGCGGGAGTGAACACCGGGGAGCTGTTTTTT. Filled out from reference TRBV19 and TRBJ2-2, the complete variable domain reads DGGITQSPKYLFRKEGQNVTLSCEQNLNHDAMYWYRQDPGQGLRLIYYSQIVNDFQKGDIAEGYSVSREKKESFPLTVTSAQKNPTAFYLCASRAAGVNTGELFFGEGSRLTVL.

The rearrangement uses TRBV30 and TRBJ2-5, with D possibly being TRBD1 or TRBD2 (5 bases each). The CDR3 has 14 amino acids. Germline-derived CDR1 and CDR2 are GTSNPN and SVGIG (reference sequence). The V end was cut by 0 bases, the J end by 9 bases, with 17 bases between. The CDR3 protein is CAWSVSGPSGSQYF. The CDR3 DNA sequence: TGTGCCTGGAGTGTATCGGGACCGTCTGGGTCCCAGTACTTC.

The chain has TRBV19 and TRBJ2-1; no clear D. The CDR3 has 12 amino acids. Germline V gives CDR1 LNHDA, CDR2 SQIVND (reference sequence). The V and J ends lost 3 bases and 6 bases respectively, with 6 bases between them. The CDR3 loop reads CASSIRPNEQFF. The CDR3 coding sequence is TGTGCCAGTAGTATTCGGCCCAATGAGCAGTTCTTC.

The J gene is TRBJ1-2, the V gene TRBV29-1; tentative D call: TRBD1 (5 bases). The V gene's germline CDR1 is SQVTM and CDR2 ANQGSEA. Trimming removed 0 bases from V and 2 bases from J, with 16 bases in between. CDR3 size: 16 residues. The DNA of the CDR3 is TGCAGCGTTGAAGATCCAATGGGGGGGGAGAACTATGGCTACACCTTC. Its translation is CSVEDPMGGENYGYTF.

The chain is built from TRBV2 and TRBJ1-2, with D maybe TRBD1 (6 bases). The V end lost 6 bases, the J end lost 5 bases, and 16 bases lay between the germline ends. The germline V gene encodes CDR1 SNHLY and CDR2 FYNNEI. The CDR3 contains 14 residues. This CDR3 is CASSSGRGFYGYTF. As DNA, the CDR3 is TGTGCCAGCAGCTCTGGAAGGGGGTTTTATGGCTACACCTTC.

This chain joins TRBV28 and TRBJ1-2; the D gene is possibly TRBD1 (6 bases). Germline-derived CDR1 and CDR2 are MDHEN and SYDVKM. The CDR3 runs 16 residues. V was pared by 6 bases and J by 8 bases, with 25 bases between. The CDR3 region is CASRPATTGLYEGYTF. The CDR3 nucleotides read TGTGCCAGCAGACCCGCAACTACAGGGCTTTACGAGGGCTACACCTTC.

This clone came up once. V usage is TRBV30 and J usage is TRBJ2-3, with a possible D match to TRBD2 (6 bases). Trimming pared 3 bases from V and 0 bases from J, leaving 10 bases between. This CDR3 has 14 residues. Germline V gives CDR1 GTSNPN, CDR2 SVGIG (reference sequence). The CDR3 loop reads CAWSAGLSTDTQYF. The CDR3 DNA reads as TGTGCCTGGAGCGCGGGACTGAGCACAGATACGCAGTATTTT.

The CDR3 loop is CASSIEFRQFF. The CDR3 DNA reads as TGTGCCAGTAGTATAGAATTTCGGCAGTTCTTC. This chain uses TRBV19 with TRBJ2-1; unclear D gene. The CDR3 length is 11 residues. The ends were cut back, 0 bases at V and 12 bases at J, with 6 bases in the middle. Per the germline V gene, CDR1 is LNHDA and CDR2 is SQIVND (reference sequence).

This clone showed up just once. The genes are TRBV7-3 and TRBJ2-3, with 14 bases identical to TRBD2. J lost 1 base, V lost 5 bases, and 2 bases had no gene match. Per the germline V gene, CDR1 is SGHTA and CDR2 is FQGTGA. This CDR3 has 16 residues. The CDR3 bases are TGTGCCAGCAGCCCGACTAGCGGGGGGGGCACAGATACGCAGTATTTT. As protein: CASSPTSGGGTDTQYF.

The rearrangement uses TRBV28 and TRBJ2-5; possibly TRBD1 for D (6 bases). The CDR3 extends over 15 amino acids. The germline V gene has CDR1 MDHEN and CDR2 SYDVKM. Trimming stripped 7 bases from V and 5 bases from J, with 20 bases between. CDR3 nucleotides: TGTGCCAGCACCTCCCCAGGGGCATTGTGGGAGACCCAGTACTTC. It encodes CASTSPGALWETQYF.

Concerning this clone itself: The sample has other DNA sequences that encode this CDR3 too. The CDR3 nucleotides are TGCAGTGCTAGAGAGGAGGAGACCCAGTACTTC. This translates into CSAREEETQYF. This chain links TRBV20-1 with TRBJ2-5; D unclear. Trimming shortened V by 0 bases and J by 5 bases, and 4 bases separated the two germline ends. CDR1 is DFQATT and CDR2 is SNEGSKA in the germline V gene (reference sequence). There are 11 residues in the CDR3.

The DNA of the CDR3 is TGTGCCAGCAGCCCTGGGACAGTGGGATCCGGGGAGCTGTTTTTT. This encodes CASSPGTVGSGELFF. The gene calls are TRBV9 and TRBJ2-2; 7 bases align to TRBD1. V dropped 4 bases and J dropped 6; count of bases not matched to a gene: 9. This CDR3 spans 15 amino acids. Per the germline V gene, CDR1 is SGDLS and CDR2 is YYNGEE.

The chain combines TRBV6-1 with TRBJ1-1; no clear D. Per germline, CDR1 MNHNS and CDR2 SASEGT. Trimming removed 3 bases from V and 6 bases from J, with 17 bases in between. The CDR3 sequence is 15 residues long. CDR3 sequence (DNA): TGTGCCAGCAGTGAGACCCTTCGGATGGCCTCTGAAGCTTTCTTT. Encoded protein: CASSETLRMASEAFF.

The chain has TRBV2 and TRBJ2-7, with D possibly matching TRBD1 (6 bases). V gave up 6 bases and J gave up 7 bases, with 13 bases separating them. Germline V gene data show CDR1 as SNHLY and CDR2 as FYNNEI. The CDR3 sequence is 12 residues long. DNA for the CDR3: TGTGCCAGCAGCTCACAGGGTAATGAGCAGTACTTC. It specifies CASSSQGNEQYF.